Detailed here is one T cell receptor beta chain. This sample is drawn from a study of blood T cell repertoires in COVID-19. Study information: Material from acute and convalescent COVID-19 was sourced from the United States, Italy and Spain.

TCRdb's copy holds only in-frame clones and misses some; the assay was immunoSEQ multiplex PCR. Here the sample spans about 170,000 clones, just under 85% being singletons. CDR3 length: 17 amino acids. The J segment lost 3 bases and the V segment lost 2 bases, leaving 8 bases of the junction unmatched. Germline CDR1 reads SGHRS; CDR2 reads YFSETQ. The sequence came from a woman of 80 years or more with COVID-19, enrolled during active disease. This chain links TRBV5-1 with TRBJ2-1; TRBD2 agrees at 10 bases. The specimen sequenced was peripheral blood. The CDR3 DNA reads TGCGCCAGCAGCTTTGGCCTAGCGGGGGCATACTACAATGAGCAGTTCTTC. As protein: CASSFGLAGAYYNEQFF.